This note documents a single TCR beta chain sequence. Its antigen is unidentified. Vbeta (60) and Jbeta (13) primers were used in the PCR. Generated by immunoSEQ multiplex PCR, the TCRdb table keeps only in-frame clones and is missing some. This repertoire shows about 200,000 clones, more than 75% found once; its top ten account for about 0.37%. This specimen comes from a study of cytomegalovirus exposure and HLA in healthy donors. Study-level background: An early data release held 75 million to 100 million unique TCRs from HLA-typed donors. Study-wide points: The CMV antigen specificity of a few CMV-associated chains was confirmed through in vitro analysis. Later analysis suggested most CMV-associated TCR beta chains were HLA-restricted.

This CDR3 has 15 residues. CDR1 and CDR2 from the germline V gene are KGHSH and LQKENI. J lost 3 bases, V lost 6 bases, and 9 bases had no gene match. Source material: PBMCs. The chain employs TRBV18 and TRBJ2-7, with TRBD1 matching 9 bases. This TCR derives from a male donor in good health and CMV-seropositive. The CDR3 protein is CASSGSGQGFYEQYF. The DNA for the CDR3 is TGTGCCAGCTCCGGATCGGGACAGGGTTTCTACGAGCAGTACTTC.